This T cell receptor beta chain was captured by sequencing in a study of patients and donors after allogeneic stem cell transplantation. The germline CDR1 and CDR2 sequences are SEHNR and FQNEAQ (reference sequence). The CDR3 runs 16 residues. With 4 bases removed from V and 4 bases from J, the gap between germline ends came to 19 bases. TCRdb reprocessed the RT-PCR reads with MiXCR, giving one entry per CDR3 protein. The table lists 110,000 or so distinct CDR3 sequences, around 35% of them singletons, with around 30% in the top ten. Sequenced material: blood, either unsorted or a sorted T cell fraction (not recorded which). V and J are TRBV7-9 and TRBJ2-5; D is ambiguous. This sequence was found in a human donor who was either an allogeneic HSCT recipient or a stem cell or donor lymphocyte infusion donor (not recorded which). It is not recorded whose cells these are; they may come from a transplant donor. CDR3 coding DNA: TGTGCCAGCAGCTCTATGGGCCAGACCCAGCGAGAGACCCAGTACTTC. Residues: CASSSMGQTQRETQYF.